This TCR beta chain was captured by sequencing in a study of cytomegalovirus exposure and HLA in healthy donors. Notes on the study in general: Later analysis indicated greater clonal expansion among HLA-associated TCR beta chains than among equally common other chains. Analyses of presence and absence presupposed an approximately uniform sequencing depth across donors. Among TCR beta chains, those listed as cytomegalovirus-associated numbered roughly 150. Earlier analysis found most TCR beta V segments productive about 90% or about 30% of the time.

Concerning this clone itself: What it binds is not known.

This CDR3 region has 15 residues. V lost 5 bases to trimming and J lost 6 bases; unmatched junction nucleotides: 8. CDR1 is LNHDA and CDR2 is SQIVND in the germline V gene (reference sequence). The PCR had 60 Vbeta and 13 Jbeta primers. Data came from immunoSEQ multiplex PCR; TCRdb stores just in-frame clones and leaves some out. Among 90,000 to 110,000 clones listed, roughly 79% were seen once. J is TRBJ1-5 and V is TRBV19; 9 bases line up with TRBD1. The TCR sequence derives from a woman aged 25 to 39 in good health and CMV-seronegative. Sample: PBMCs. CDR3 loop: CASSPGDRAFQPQHF. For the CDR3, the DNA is TGTGCCAGTAGTCCAGGGGACAGGGCTTTTCAGCCCCAGCATTTT. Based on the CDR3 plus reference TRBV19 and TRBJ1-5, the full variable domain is DGGITQSPKYLFRKEGQNVTLSCEQNLNHDAMYWYRQDPGQGLRLIYYSQIVNDFQKGDIAEGYSVSREKKESFPLTVTSAQKNPTAFYLCASSPGDRAFQPQHFGDGTRLSIL.